This T cell receptor (beta chain) was found in a study of CD8 T cells in ankylosing spondylitis. The CDR3 is 14 amino acids. The germline V gene encodes CDR1 SGHDN and CDR2 FVKESK. V was pared by 4 bases and J by 0 bases, with 10 bases between. TCRdb itself ran the 5' RACE reads through MiXCR, one entry per CDR3 protein. The sample includes a few hundred thousand distinct CDR3 sequences, about 20% of them seen just once. Sequences were obtained from blood, either unsorted or a sorted T cell fraction (not recorded which). The sequence derives from a female donor with ankylosing spondylitis or in good health (not recorded which). The V and J genes are TRBV14 and TRBJ2-7; TRBD2 is a possible D gene (6 bases). This chain's CDR3 is CASSPSTSSYEQYF. DNA of the CDR3: TGTGCCAGCAGCCCATCGACTAGCTCCTACGAGCAGTACTTC.